The rows below give T cell receptor beta chains drawn from one sample of a study of esophageal squamous cell carcinoma under preoperative chemotherapy. MiXCR, applied by TCRdb to the PCR reads, yields one record per CDR3 protein. The top ten hold 25% to 30% of the sample, which has some 11,000 distinct CDR3 sequences, approximately 62% seen once. Sample collection occurred from a patient given preoperative chemotherapy. These TCRs come from a human donor with esophageal squamous cell carcinoma. The donor label of this sample is uncertain. The CDR3 runs from the conserved cysteine through the conserved F or W. D genes are given only for firm matches. For some rows the clone size is stated as once, few or many, or as a class when expanded; others skip it.

clone size,V gene,CDR3 length,J gene,D gene,CDR3 DNA,CDR3 protein
many,TRBV6-5,15,TRBJ2-3,.,TGTGCCAGCACTTCTCTGGCGGGGTTTACAGATACGCAGTATTTT,CASTSLAGFTDTQYF
.,TRBV6-1,15,TRBJ1-6,.,TGTGCCAGCAGTCAATGGGGGGTGGGCAATCAGCCCCTCCACTTT,CASSQWGVGNQPLHF
few,TRBV6-1,12,TRBJ1-1,.,TGTGCCAGCATTGGGGGGGGCGCTGAAGCTTTCTTT,CASIGGGAEAFF
.,TRBV6-5,15,TRBJ1-5,.,TGTGCCAGCAGTTACTCAGGGACGAGCAATCAGCCCCAGCATTTT,CASSYSGTSNQPQHF
.,TRBV7-2,15,TRBJ2-1,TRBD1,TGTGCCAGCAGCGCCGACAGGGGGGCCTACAATGAGCAGTTCTTC,CASSADRGAYNEQFF
.,TRBV6-2/TRBV6-3,20,TRBJ2-1,TRBD2,TGTGCCAGCAGTTATTCGTACGCATGGCTAGCGGCCGGTGGGGAGGTGCGGCAGTTCTTC,CASSYSYAWLAAGGEVRQFF
.,TRBV6-1,13,TRBJ2-1,.,TGTGCCAGGGGTGGTGAGAGGTCCGATGAGCAGTTCTTT,CARGGERSDEQFF
.,TRBV7-2,17,TRBJ2-1,TRBD2,TGTGCCAGCAGCTTAGTTAGCGGGAGGGCCAGCTACAATGAGCAGTTCTTC,CASSLVSGRASYNEQFF
few,TRBV12-3/TRBV12-4,14,TRBJ2-1,TRBD2,TGTGCCAGCTTTTTTGGCGGGGGATACAATGAGCAGTTCTTC,CASFFGGGYNEQFF
medium-sized,TRBV6-1,15,TRBJ2-1,.,TGTGCCAGCAGAGTCGTGGGAAGCTCCTACAATGAGCAGTTCTTC,CASRVVGSSYNEQFF
.,TRBV6-1,18,TRBJ2-2,TRBD2,TGTGCCAGCACCCAAAACGTGCGGGGGGGTGCGAGCACCGGGGAGCTGTATTTT,CASTQNVRGGASTGELYF
.,TRBV7-2,15,TRBJ2-7,.,TGTGCCAGCAGCTTTGCATACCCGCAGGGCAATGAGCAGTACTTC,CASSFAYPQGNEQYF
.,TRBV6-1,17,TRBJ2-3,TRBD2,TGTGCTTGCATCGCGGGTAGCGGGGGCCGTGGCCCAGAGACGCAGTATTTT,CACIAGSGGRGPETQYF
once,TRBV6-1,16,TRBJ2-1,.,TGTGCCAGCAGTGACAACCACGTGGGAGGCTCCAATGAGCAGTTCTTC,CASSDNHVGGSNEQFF
once,TRBV4-1,18,TRBJ1-1,.,TGCGCCAGCAGCCAAAAAGGGACCGCCATTCAAATGAACACTGAAGCTTTCTTT,CASSQKGTAIQMNTEAFF
.,TRBV6-1,13,TRBJ2-3,.,TGTGCCAGGGGGCTGTGGGACAAAAGCATGCAGTATTTT,CARGLWDKSMQYF
.,TRBV6-1,14,TRBJ2-1,.,TGTGCCAGCTCATTGCCTGTGTCCACCAATAAGCAGTTCTTC,CASSLPVSTNKQFF
.,TRBV6-1,16,TRBJ2-3,.,TGTGCCAGCAGTGAATTTGGGGGCAGCTACCCAGATACGCAGTACTTT,CASSEFGGSYPDTQYF
.,TRBV6-5,16,TRBJ2-1,.,TGTGCCAGCAGGTTACTAGCCCCGAGCTCCTACAATGAGCAGTTCTTC,CASRLLAPSSYNEQFF
.,TRBV6-1,13,TRBJ2-3,.,TGTGCCAGGGGTGAAGGGGCCCAAAATACGCAGTACTTT,CARGEGAQNTQYF
once,TRBV6-1,15,TRBJ2-4,.,TGTGCCAGGGGTGAAGGGGGGGGGGGCCACGAGACGCAGTACTTC,CARGEGGGGHETQYF
.,TRBV3-1,13,TRBJ2-3,.,TGTGCCAGCCAGGCGGTGAGCTCAGATACGCAGTTTTTT,CASQAVSSDTQFF
few,TRBV6-1,13,TRBJ2-7,TRBD1,TGTGCCAGCAGTCCTCAGGGGGCGCACGAGCAGTACTTC,CASSPQGAHEQYF